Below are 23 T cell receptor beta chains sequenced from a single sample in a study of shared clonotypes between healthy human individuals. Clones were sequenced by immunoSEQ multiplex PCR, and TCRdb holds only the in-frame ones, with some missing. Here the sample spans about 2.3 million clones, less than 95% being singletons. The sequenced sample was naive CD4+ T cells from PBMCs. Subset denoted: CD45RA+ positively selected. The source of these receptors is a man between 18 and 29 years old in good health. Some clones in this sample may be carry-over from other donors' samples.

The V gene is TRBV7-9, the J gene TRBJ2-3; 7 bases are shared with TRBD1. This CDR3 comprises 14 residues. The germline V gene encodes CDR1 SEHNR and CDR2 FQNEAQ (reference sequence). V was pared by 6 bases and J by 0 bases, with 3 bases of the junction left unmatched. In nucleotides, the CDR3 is TGTGCCAGCAGTCCACAGGGGAGCACAGATACGCAGTATTTT. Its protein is CASSPQGSTDTQYF.

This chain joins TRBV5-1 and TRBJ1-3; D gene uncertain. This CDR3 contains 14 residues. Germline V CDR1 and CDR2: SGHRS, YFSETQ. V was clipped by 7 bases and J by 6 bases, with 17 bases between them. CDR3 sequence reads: CASAARASENTIYF. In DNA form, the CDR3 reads TGCGCCAGCGCGGCCCGGGCTAGCGAAAACACCATATATTTT.

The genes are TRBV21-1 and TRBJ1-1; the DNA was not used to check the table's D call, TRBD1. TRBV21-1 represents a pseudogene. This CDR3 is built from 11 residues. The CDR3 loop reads CASSNPGEAFF. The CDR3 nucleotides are TGTGCCAGCAGCAACCCAGGTGAAGCTTTCTTT.

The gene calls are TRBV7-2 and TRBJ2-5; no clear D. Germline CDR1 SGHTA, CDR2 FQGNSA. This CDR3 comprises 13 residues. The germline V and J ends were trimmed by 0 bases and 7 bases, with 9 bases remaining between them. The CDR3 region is CASSLAPPRTQYF. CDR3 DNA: TGTGCCAGCAGCTTAGCCCCCCCCCGGACCCAGTACTTC.

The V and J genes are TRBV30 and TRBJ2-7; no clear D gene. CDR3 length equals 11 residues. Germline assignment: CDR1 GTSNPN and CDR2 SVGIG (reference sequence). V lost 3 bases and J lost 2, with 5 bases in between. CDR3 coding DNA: TGTGCCTGGAGAAGAGCCTACGAGCAGTACTTC. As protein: CAWRRAYEQYF. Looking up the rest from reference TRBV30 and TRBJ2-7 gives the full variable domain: SQTIHQWPATLVQPVGSPLSLECTVEGTSNPNLYWYRQAAGRGLQLLFYSVGIGQISSEVPQNLSASRPQDRQFILSSKKLLLSDSGFYLCAWRRAYEQYFGPGTRLTVT.

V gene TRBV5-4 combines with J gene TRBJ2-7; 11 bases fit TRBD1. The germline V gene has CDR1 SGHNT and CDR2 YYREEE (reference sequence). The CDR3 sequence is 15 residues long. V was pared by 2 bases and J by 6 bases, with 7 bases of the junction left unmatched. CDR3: CASSLAGTGGTEQYF. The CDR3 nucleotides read TGTGCCAGCAGCTTAGCCGGGACAGGGGGAACCGAGCAGTACTTC.

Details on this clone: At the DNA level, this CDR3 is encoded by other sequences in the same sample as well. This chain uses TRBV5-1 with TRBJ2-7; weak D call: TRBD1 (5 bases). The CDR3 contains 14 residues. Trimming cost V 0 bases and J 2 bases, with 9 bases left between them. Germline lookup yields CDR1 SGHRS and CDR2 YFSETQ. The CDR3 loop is CASSLVAGPYEQYF. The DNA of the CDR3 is TGCGCCAGCAGCTTGGTTGCAGGGCCCTACGAGCAGTACTTC.

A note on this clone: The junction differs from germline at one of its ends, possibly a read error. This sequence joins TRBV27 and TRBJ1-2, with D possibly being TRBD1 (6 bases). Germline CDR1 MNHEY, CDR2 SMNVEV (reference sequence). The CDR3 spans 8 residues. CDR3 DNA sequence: TGTGCCAGCAGTCCCGGACAGTTC. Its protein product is CASSPGQF.

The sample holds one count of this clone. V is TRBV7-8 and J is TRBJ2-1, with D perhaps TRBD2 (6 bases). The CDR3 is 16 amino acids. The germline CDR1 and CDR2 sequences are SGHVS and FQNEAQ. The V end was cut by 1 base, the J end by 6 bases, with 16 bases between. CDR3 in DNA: TGTGCCAGCAGCTTAGTTCAGGCGGGATTGACCAATGAGCAGTTCTTC. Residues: CASSLVQAGLTNEQFF.

The CDR3 loop is CASSNTGTNEKLFF. In DNA, the CDR3 is TGTGCCAGCAGCAATACCGGGACCAATGAAAAACTGTTTTTT. V and J are TRBV28 and TRBJ1-4; maybe TRBD1 (5 bases). The CDR3 runs 14 residues. Looked up from germline, CDR1 is MDHEN and CDR2 is SYDVKM. The ends were cut back, 6 bases at V and 5 bases at J, with 13 bases in the middle.

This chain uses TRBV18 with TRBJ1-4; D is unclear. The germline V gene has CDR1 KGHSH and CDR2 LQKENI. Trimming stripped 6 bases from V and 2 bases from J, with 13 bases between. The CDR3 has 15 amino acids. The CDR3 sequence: CASSPVGPTNEKLFF. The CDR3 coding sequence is TGTGCCAGCTCCCCGGTTGGGCCCACTAATGAAAAACTGTTTTTT.

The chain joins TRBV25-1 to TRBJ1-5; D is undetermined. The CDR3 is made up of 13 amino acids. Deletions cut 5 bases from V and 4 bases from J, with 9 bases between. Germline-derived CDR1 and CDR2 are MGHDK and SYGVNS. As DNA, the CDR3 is TGTGCCAGCAGTCGTACGGGGAATCAGCCCCAGCATTTT. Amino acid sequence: CASSRTGNQPQHF.

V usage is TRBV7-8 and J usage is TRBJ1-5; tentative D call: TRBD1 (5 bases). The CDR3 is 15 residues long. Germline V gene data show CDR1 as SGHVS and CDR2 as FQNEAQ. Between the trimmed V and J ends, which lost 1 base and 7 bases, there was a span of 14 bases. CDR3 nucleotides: TGTGCCAGCAGCTTAGAGGGCAGGGTCGGGCAGCCCCAGCATTTT. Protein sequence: CASSLEGRVGQPQHF.

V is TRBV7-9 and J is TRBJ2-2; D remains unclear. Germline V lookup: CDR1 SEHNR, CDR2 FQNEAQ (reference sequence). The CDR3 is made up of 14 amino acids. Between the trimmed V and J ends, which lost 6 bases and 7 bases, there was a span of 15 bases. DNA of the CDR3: TGTGCCAGCAGTCTAGGGTACTCCCTCGGGGAGCTGTTTTTT. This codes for CASSLGYSLGELFF.

CDR3 loop: CASSRDREDYGYTF. CDR3 coding DNA: TGTGCCAGCTCCCGGGACAGGGAGGACTATGGCTACACCTTC. The genes are TRBV6-1 and TRBJ1-2; TRBD1 agrees at 9 bases. The CDR3 consists of 14 residues. J lost 3 bases, V lost 8 bases, and 7 bases had no gene match. Per the germline V gene, CDR1 is MNHNS and CDR2 is SASEGT.

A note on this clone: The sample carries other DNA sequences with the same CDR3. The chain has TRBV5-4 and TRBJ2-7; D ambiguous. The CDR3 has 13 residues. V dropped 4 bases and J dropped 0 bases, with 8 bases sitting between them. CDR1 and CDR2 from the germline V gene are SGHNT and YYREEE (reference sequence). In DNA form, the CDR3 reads TGTGCCAGCAGCCCCCCCAGCTCCTACGAGCAGTACTTC. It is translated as CASSPPSSYEQYF.

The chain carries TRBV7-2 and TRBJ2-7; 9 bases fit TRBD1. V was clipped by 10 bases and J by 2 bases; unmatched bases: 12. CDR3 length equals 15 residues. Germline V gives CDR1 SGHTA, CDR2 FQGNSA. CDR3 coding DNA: TGTGCCATCAAGGAGGGGGGACAGGGCCCCTACGAGCAGTACTTC. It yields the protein CAIKEGGQGPYEQYF.

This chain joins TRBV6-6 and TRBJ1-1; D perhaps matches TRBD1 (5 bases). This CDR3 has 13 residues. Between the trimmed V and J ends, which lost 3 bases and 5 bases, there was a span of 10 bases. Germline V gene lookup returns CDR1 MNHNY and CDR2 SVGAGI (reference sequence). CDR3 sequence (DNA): TGTGCCAGCAGTTATGGGGGATCTACTGAAGCTTTCTTT. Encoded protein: CASSYGGSTEAFF.

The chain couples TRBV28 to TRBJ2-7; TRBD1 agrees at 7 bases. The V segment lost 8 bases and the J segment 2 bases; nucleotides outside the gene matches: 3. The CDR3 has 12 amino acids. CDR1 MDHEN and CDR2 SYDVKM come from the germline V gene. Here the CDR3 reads CASLGGPYEQYF. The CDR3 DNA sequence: TGTGCCAGCTTAGGGGGCCCCTACGAGCAGTACTTC.

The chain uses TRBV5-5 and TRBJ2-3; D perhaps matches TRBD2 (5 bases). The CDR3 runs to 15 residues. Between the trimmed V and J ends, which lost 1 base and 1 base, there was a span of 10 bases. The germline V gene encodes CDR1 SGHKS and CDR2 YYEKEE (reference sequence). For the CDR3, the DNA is TGTGCCAGCAGCTTGACGGGATGGGGCACAGATACGCAGTATTTT. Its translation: CASSLTGWGTDTQYF.

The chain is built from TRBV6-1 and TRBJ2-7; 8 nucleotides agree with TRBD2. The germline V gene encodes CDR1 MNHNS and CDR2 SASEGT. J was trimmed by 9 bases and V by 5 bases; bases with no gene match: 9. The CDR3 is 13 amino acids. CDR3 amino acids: CASSSYSGSAQYF. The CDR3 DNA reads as TGTGCCAGCAGTTCCTACAGCGGGAGCGCGCAGTACTTC.

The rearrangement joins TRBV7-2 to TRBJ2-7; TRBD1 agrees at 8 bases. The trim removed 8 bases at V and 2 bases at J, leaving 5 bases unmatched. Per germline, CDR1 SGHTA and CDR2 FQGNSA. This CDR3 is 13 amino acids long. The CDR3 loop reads CASRQGRAYEQYF. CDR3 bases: TGTGCCAGCCGACAGGGGCGGGCCTACGAGCAGTACTTC.

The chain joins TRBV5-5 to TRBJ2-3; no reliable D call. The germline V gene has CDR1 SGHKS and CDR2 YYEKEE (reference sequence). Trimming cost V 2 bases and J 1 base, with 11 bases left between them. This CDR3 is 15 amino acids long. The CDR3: CASSLRSVRTDTQYF. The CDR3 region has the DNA TGTGCCAGCAGCTTAAGGAGCGTTCGCACAGATACGCAGTATTTT.